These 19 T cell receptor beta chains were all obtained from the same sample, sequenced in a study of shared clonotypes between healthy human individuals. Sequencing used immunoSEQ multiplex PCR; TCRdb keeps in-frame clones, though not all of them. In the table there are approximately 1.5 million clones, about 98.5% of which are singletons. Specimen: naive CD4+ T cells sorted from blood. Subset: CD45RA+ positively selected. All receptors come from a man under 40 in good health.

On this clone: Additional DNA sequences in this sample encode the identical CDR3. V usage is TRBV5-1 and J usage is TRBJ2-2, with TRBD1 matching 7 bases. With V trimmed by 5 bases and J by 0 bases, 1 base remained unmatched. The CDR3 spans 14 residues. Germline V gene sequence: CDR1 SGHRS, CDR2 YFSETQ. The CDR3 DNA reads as TGCGCCAGCAGTGGGACAGCGAACACCGGGGAGCTGTTTTTT. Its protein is CASSGTANTGELFF.

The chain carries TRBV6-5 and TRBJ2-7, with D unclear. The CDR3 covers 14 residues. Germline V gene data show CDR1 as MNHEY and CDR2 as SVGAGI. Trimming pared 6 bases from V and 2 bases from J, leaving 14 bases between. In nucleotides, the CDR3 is TGTGCCAGCAGGGACCCGACGCGACCCTACGAGCAGTACTTC. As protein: CASRDPTRPYEQYF.

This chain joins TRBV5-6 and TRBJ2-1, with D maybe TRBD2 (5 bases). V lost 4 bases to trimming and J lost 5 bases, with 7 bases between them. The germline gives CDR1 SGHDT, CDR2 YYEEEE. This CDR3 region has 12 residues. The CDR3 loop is CASSILDNEQFF. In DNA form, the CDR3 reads TGTGCCAGCAGCATACTAGACAATGAGCAGTTCTTC.

The CDR3: CASSQGWGAYEQYF. As DNA, the CDR3 is TGTGCCAGCAGTCAAGGATGGGGGGCTTACGAGCAGTACTTC. V and J are TRBV6-6 and TRBJ2-7; D may correspond to TRBD1 or TRBD2 (6 bases each). V was pared by 5 bases and J by 4 bases, with 15 bases between. CDR3 size: 14 residues. Germline values: CDR1 MNHNY, CDR2 SVGAGI (reference sequence).

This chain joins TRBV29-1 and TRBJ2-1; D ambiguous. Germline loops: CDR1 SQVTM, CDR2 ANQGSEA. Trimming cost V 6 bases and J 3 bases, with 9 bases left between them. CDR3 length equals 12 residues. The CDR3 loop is CSVDPSYNEQFF. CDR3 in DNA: TGCAGCGTAGATCCCAGCTACAATGAGCAGTTCTTC.

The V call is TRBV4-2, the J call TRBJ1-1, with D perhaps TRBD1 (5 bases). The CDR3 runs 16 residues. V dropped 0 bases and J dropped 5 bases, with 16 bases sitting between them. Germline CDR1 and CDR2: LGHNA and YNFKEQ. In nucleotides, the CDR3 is TGTGCCAGCAGCCAAGATAACCGGGACTTTTGGACTGAAGCTTTCTTT. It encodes CASSQDNRDFWTEAFF.

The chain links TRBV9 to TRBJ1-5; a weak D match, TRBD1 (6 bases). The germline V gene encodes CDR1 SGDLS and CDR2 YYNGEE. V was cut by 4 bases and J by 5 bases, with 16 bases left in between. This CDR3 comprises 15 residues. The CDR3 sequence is CASSPGGQPHQPQHF. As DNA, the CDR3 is TGTGCCAGCAGCCCGGGGGGCCAACCCCATCAGCCCCAGCATTTT.

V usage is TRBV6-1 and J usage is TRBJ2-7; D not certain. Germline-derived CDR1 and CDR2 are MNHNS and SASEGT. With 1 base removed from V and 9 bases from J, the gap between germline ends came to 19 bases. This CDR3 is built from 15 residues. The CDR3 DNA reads TGTGCCAGCAGTGAAGAGTATAGGACCCTCTCTCGGCAGTACTTC. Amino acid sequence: CASSEEYRTLSRQYF.

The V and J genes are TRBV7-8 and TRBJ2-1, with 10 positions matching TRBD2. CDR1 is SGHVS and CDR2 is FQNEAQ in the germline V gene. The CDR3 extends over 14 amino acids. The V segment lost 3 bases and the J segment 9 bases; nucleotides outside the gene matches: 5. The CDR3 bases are TGTGCCAGCAGCTTGCTAGCGGGAGTAGCTGAGCAGTTCTTC. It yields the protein CASSLLAGVAEQFF.

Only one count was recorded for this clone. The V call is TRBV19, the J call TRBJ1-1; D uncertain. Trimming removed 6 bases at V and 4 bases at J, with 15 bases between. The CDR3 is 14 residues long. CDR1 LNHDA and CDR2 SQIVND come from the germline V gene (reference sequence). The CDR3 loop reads CASRLELLATEAFF. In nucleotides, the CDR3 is TGTGCCAGTAGATTGGAGCTTTTGGCCACTGAAGCTTTCTTT.

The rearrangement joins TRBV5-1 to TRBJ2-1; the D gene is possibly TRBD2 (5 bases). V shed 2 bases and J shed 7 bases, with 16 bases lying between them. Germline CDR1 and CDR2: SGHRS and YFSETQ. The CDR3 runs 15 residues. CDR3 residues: CASSLGEGMGNEQFF. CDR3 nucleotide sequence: TGCGCCAGCAGCTTAGGCGAGGGTATGGGGAATGAGCAGTTCTTC.

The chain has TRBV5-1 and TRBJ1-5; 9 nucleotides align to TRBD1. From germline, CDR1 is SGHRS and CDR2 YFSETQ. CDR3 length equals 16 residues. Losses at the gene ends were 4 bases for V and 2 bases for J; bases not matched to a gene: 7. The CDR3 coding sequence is TGCGCCAGCAGCACTACAGGGGGCGTTGGCAATCAGCCCCAGCATTTT. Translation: CASSTTGGVGNQPQHF. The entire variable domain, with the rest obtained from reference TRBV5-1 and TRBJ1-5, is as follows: KAGVTQTPRYLIKTRGQQVTLSCSPISGHRSVSWYQQTPGQGLQFLFEYFSETQRNKGNFPGRFSGRQFSNSRSEMNVSTLELGDSALYLCASSTTGGVGNQPQHFGDGTRLSIL.

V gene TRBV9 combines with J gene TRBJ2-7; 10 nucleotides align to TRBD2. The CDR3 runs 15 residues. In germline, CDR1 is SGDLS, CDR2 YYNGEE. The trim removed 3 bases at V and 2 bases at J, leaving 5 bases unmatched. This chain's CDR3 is CASSGGLASPYEQYF. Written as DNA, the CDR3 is TGTGCCAGCAGCGGGGGACTAGCGTCCCCCTACGAGCAGTACTTC.

The CDR3 spells CASSSPSPSSYNEQFF. CDR3 sequence (DNA): TGTGCCAGCAGCTCTCCCTCCCCTAGCTCCTACAATGAGCAGTTCTTC. This chain joins TRBV13 and TRBJ2-1, with D uncertain. With 4 bases removed from V and 0 bases from J, the gap between germline ends came to 13 bases. This CDR3 spans 16 amino acids. The germline V gene encodes CDR1 PRHDT and CDR2 FYEKMQ (reference sequence).

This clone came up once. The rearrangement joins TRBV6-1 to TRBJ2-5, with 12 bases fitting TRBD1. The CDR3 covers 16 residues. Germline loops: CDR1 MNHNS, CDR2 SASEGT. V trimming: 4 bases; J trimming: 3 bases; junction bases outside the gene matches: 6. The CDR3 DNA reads TGTGCCAGCAGTGTGGGACAGGGGGCAGGCGAAGAGACCCAGTACTTC. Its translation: CASSVGQGAGEETQYF.

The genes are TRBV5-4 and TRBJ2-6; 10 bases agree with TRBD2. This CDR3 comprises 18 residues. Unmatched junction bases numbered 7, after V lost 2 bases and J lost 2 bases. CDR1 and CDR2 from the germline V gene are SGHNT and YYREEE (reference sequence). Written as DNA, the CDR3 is TGTGCCAGCAGCTTCAGAGCGGGAGGGCCGGCTGGGGCCAACGTCCTGACTTTC. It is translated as CASSFRAGGPAGANVLTF. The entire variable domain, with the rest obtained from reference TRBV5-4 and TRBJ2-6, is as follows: ETGVTQSPTHLIKTRGQQVTLRCSSQSGHNTVSWYQQALGQGPQFIFQYYREEENGRGNFPPRFSGLQFPNYSSELNVNALELDDSALYLCASSFRAGGPAGANVLTFGAGSRLTVL.

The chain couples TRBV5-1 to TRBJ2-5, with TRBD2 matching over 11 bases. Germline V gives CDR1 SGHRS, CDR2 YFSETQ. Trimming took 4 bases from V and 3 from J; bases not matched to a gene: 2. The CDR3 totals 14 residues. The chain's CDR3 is CASSILAGEETQYF. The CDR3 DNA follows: TGCGCCAGCAGCATACTAGCGGGAGAAGAGACCCAGTACTTC.

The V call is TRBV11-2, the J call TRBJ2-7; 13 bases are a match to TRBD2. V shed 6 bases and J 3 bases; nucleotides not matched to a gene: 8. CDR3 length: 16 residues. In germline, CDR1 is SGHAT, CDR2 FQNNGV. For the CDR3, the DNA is TGTGCCAGCAGAGGACTAGCGGGAGCCAACCACTACGAGCAGTACTTC. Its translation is CASRGLAGANHYEQYF.

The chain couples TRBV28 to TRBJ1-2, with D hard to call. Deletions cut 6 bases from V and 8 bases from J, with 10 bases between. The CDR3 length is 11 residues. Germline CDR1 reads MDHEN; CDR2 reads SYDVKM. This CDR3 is CASSRARGYTF. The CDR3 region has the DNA TGTGCCAGCAGCCGTGCTAGAGGCTACACCTTC.